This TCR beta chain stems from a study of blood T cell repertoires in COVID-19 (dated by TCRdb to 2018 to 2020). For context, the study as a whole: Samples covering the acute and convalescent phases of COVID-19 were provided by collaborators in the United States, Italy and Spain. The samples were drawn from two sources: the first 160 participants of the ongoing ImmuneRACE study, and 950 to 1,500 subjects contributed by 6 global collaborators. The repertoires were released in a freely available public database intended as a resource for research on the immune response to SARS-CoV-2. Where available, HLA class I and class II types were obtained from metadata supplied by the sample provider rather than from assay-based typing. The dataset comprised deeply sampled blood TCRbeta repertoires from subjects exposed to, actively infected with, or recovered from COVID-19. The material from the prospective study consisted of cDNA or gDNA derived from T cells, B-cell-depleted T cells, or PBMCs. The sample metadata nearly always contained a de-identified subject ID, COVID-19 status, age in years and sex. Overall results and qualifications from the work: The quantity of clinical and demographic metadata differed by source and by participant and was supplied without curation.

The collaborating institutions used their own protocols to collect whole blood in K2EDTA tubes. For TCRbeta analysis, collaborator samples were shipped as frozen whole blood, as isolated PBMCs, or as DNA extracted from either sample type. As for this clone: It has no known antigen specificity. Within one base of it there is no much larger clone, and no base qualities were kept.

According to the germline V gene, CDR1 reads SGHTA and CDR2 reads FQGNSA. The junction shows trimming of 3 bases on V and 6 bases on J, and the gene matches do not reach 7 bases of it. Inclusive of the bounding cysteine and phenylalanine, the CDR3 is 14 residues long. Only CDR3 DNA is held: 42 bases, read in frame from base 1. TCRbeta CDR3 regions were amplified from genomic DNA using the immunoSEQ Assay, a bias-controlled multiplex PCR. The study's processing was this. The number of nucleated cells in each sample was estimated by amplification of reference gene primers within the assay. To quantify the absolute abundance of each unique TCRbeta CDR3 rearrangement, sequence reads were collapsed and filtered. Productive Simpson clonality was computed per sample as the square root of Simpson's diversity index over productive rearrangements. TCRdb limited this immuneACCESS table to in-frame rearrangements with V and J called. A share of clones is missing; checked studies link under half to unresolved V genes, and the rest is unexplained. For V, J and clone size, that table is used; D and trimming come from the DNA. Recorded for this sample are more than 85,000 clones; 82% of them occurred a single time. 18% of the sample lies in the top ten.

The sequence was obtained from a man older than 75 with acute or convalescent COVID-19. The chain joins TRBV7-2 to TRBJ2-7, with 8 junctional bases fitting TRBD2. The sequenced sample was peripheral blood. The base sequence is TGTGCCAGCAGCTTGGGCGGGGGGTTATCCGAGCAGTACTTC. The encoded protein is CASSLGGGLSEQYF.